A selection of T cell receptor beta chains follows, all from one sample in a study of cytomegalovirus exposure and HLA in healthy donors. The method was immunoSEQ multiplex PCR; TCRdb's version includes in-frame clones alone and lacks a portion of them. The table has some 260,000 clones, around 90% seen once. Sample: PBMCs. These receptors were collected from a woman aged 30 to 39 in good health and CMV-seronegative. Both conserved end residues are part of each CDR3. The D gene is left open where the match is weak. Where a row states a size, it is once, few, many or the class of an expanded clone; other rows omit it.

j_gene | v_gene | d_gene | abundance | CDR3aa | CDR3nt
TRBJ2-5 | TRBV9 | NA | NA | CASSVSGRETQYF | TGTGCCAGCAGCGTTAGTGGCCGAGAGACCCAGTACTTC
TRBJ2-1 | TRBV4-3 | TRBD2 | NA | CASSQDFASGSYEQFF | TGCGCCAGCAGCCAAGATTTCGCTAGCGGGAGCTATGAGCAGTTCTTC
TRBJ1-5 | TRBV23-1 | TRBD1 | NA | CASSQSWDRGSNQPQHF | TGCGCCAGCAGTCAATCCTGGGACAGGGGTAGCAATCAGCCCCAGCATTTT
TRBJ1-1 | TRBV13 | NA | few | CASSLGGPLEAAFF | TGTGCCAGCAGCTTAGGGGGACCTTTAGAAGCAGCTTTCTTT
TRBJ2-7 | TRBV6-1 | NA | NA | CASKSLLVSYEQYF | TGTGCCAGCAAAAGCCTATTAGTCTCCTACGAGCAGTACTTC
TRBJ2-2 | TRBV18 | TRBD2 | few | CASSPLAGVDTGELFF | TGTGCCAGCTCACCACTAGCGGGAGTTGACACCGGGGAGCTGTTTTTT
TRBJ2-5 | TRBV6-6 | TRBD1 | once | CASSYYGQGAETQYF | TGTGCCAGCAGTTACTACGGACAGGGTGCAGAGACCCAGTACTTC
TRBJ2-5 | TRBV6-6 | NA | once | CASSYPTGGSQETQYF | TGTGCCAGCAGTTACCCGACAGGAGGGAGCCAAGAGACCCAGTACTTC
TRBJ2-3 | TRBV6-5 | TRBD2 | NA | CASKSGGSKTDTQYF | TGTGCCAGCAAGTCCGGCGGGAGTAAGACAGATACGCAGTATTTT
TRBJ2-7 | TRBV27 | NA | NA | CASSFRDSSYEQYF | TGTGCCAGCAGTTTTCGGGATTCCTCCTACGAGCAGTACTTC
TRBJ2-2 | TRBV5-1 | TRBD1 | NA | CASSPRTGDTGELFF | TGCGCCAGCAGCCCGAGGACAGGGGACACCGGGGAGCTGTTTTTT
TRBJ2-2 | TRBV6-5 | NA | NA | CASSYSWDDPLLFF | TGTGCCAGCAGTTACTCGTGGGACGACCCCCTGCTGTTTTTT
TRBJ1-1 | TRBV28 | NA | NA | CASSFRGAYTEAFF | TGTGCCAGCAGTTTTCGGGGGGCGTACACTGAAGCTTTCTTT
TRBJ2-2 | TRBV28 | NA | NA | CASSFTGPTGELFF | TGTGCCAGCAGTTTTACAGGGCCCACCGGGGAGCTGTTTTTT
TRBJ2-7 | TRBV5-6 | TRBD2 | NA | CASSTLAGVSYEQYF | TGTGCCAGCAGCACGTTAGCGGGAGTATCATACGAGCAGTACTTC
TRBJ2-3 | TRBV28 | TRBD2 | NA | CASSSRLAGDLTDTQYF | TGTGCCAGCAGTTCCCGACTAGCGGGAGACCTCACAGATACGCAGTATTTT
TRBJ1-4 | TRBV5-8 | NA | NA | CASSWGNGPTNEKLFF | TGTGCCAGCAGCTGGGGCAACGGGCCGACTAATGAAAAACTGTTTTTT
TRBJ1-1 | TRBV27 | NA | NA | CASSFRGGNRDTEAFF | TGTGCCAGCAGTTTTAGGGGGGGGAATAGGGACACTGAAGCTTTCTTT
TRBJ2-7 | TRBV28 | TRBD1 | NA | CASTLGDRAILPSYEQYF | TGTGCCAGCACCCTTGGGGACAGGGCGATTCTTCCATCCTACGAGCAGTACTTC
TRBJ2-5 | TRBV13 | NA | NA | CASSLHREETQYF | TGTGCCAGCAGCTTACACAGGGAAGAGACCCAGTACTTC
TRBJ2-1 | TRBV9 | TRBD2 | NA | CASSPYGREGDNEQFF | TGTGCCAGCAGCCCCTATGGGCGGGAGGGTGACAATGAGCAGTTCTTC
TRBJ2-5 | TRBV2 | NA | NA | CASSEGRRQETQYF | TGTGCCAGCAGTGAAGGCCGGAGGCAAGAGACCCAGTACTTC
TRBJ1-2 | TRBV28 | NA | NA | CASSLPGLLWGYGYTF | TGTGCCAGCAGTTTACCGGGACTTCTCTGGGGCTATGGCTACACCTTC
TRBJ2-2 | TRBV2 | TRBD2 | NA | CASRDSGRAGELFF | TGTGCCAGCAGGGATAGCGGGAGGGCCGGGGAGCTGTTTTTT
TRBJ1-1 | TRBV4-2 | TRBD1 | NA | CASSHEQGLGTEAFF | TGTGCCAGCAGCCACGAACAGGGGTTGGGTACTGAAGCTTTCTTT
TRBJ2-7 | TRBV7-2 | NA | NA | CASSLLQTSYEQYF | TGTGCCAGCAGCTTATTACAGACCTCCTACGAGCAGTACTTC
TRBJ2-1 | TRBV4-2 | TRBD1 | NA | CASSQRKGQGGNEQFF | TGTGCCAGCAGCCAGAGGAAGGGACAGGGGGGCAATGAGCAGTTCTTC
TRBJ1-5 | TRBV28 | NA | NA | CASSWGNQPQHF | TGTGCCAGCAGTTGGGGCAATCAGCCCCAGCATTTT
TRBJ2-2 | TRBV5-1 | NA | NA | CASRVGETGANTGELFF | TGCGCCAGCAGGGTTGGTGAGACGGGGGCGAACACCGGGGAGCTGTTTTTT
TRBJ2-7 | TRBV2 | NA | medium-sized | CASSDGGGESYEQYF | TGTGCCAGCAGTGATGGGGGAGGTGAGTCCTACGAGCAGTACTTC
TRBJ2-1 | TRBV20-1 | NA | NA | CSARDFEQFF | TGCAGTGCTAGAGATTTTGAGCAGTTCTTC
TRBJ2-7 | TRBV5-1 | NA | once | CASSLVTGFSYEQYF | TGCGCCAGCAGCTTGGTGACGGGCTTCTCCTACGAGCAGTACTTC
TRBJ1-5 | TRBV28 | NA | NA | CASSLGNQPQHF | TGTGCCAGCAGTTTAGGCAATCAGCCCCAGCATTTT
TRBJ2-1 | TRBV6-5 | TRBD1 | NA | CASSIFGQDTNEQFF | TGTGCCAGCAGCATCTTTGGACAGGATACTAATGAGCAGTTCTTC
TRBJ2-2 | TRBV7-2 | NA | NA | CASSQWHTGELFF | TGTGCCAGCAGCCAATGGCACACCGGGGAGCTGTTTTTT
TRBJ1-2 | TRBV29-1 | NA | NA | CSAPYPTGPGGYGYTF | TGCAGCGCCCCATACCCGACAGGTCCGGGAGGATATGGCTACACCTTC
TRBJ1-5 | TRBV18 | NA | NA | CASSPRSRGSNQPQHF | TGTGCCAGCTCACCACGTTCCAGGGGTAGCAATCAGCCCCAGCATTTT
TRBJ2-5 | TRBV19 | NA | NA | CASSRESVPETQYF | TGTGCCAGTAGTCGGGAGTCCGTTCCAGAGACCCAGTACTTC
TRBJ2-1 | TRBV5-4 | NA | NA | CASRHPEGLWFF | TGTGCCAGCAGACATCCGGAGGGCCTCTGGTTCTTC
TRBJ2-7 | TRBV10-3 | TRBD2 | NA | CATQGASGRLSSYEQYF | TGTGCCACCCAGGGGGCTAGCGGGAGGCTTAGCTCCTACGAGCAGTACTTC
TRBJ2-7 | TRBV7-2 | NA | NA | CASGFRPPVGEQYF | TGTGCCAGCGGGTTCCGCCCGCCCGTCGGGGAGCAGTACTTC
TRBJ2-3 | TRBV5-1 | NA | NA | CASSLGLDADTQYF | TGCGCCAGCAGCTTGGGGCTCGACGCAGATACGCAGTATTTT
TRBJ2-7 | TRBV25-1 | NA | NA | CASSGWGRQFTYEQYF | TGTGCCAGCAGTGGATGGGGGCGACAGTTCACCTACGAGCAGTACTTC
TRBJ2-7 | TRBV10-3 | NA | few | CAISASSYEQYF | TGTGCCATCAGCGCTAGCTCCTACGAGCAGTACTTC
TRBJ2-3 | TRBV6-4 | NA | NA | CASSPSGPGSTDTQYF | TGTGCCAGCAGTCCCAGCGGGCCTGGGAGCACAGATACGCAGTATTTT
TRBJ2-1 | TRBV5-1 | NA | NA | CASKGPLGGYDNEQFF | TGCGCCAGCAAGGGTCCCCTCGGGGGCTATGACAATGAGCAGTTCTTC
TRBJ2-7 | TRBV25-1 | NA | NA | CASSVRDGSYEQYF | TGTGCCAGCAGTGTACGGGACGGTTCCTACGAGCAGTACTTC
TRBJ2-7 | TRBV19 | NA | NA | CASSILGAAPYEQYF | TGTGCCAGTAGTATTCTCGGCGCTGCCCCCTACGAGCAGTACTTC
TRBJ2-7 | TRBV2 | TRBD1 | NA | CASRATGGIADEQYF | TGTGCCAGCAGGGCAACAGGGGGTATAGCGGACGAGCAGTACTTC
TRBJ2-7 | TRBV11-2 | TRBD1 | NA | CASSDRQGNSYEQYF | TGTGCCAGCAGCGATAGACAGGGTAACTCCTACGAGCAGTACTTC